The rows below give T cell receptor beta chains drawn from one sample of a study of blood T cell repertoires in COVID-19. Libraries were prepared by immunoSEQ multiplex PCR; TCRdb keeps only in-frame clonotypes and omits some of them. The table shows more than 35,000 clones, with 85% to 90% occurring only once. Sequencing was performed on peripheral blood. The receptor set was obtained from a man aged 30 to 39 with active or convalescent COVID-19. CDR3s include the opening cysteine and the closing phenylalanine or tryptophan. D genes are given only for firm matches. Only some rows state a clone size, as once, few, many or a class for expanded clones.

v_call	d_call	j_call	clone_size	cdr3_nt	cdr3_aa
TRBV12-5	NA	TRBJ2-5	NA	TGTGCTAGTAGGGGTGTTGGAGAGACCCAGTACTTC	CASRGVGETQYF
TRBV3-1/TRBV3-2	NA	TRBJ2-2	NA	TGTGCCAGCAGTACACGCCGGGGTACGGCCGGGGAGCTGTTTTTT	CASSTRRGTAGELFF
TRBV7-2	NA	TRBJ1-1	NA	TGTGCCAGCAGCTTCGGTACGAACACTGAAGCTTTCTTT	CASSFGTNTEAFF
TRBV24-1	NA	TRBJ2-1	NA	TGTGCCACCAGTGATACCTTTGAGGCCTCCTACAATGAGCAGTTCTTC	CATSDTFEASYNEQFF
TRBV2	NA	TRBJ2-3	once	TGTGCCAGCAATTTAAACCGGGGAACAGATACGCAGTATTTT	CASNLNRGTDTQYF
TRBV5-1	TRBD1	TRBJ1-2	NA	TGCGCCAGCAGCTTGGCTCCGGGACAGGGGTCTCCCAACTATGGCTACACCTTC	CASSLAPGQGSPNYGYTF
TRBV6-1	TRBD2	TRBJ2-1	NA	TGTGCCAGCAGTGATTCGAGCGGGACCTACAATGAGCAGTTCTTC	CASSDSSGTYNEQFF
TRBV6-6	TRBD2	TRBJ2-3	NA	TGTGCCAGCAGTCCCAAAATTAGGGACTACACCTTCACAGATACGCAGTATTTT	CASSPKIRDYTFTDTQYF
TRBV6-5	TRBD1	TRBJ1-1	NA	TGTGCCAGCAGGGACGACAGGGGGAACACTGAAGCTTTCTTT	CASRDDRGNTEAFF
TRBV5-1	TRBD1	TRBJ2-2	NA	TGCGCCAGCAGCCCCCGGGGACAGGGGGCGCCCGGGGAGCTGTTTTTT	CASSPRGQGAPGELFF
TRBV28	TRBD1	TRBJ2-2	once	TGTGCCAGCAGTTCCCAGGGACAGACGGGGGAGCTGTTTTTT	CASSSQGQTGELFF
TRBV29-1	TRBD1	TRBJ1-1	NA	TGCAGCGTAAACAGGGGGCCGGGCACTGAAGCTTTCTTT	CSVNRGPGTEAFF
TRBV28	NA	TRBJ1-6	NA	TGTGCCAGCAGTTTAGACACGAGCTCCTATAATTCACCCCTCCACTTT	CASSLDTSSYNSPLHF
TRBV5-6	TRBD2	TRBJ2-3	NA	TGTGCCAGCAGCTTGGTGCGGGAGAGGGGCACAGATACGCAGTATTTT	CASSLVRERGTDTQYF
TRBV9	TRBD1	TRBJ1-5	NA	TGTGCCAGCAGCGTAGCGGGACAGAGAGATCAGCCCCAGCATTTT	CASSVAGQRDQPQHF
TRBV27	NA	TRBJ2-2	NA	TGTGCCAGCAGTTCCCCCCTCGGGGAGCTGTTTTTT	CASSSPLGELFF
TRBV3-1/TRBV3-2	TRBD2	TRBJ2-5	NA	TGTGCCAGCAGCCAAGGCGCGGGGGGGCCGGTAGAGACCCAGTACTTC	CASSQGAGGPVETQYF
TRBV10-1	NA	TRBJ1-4	NA	TGCGCCAGCAGTCCCGTTACAACTAATGAAAAACTGTTTTTT	CASSPVTTNEKLFF
TRBV6-1	NA	TRBJ1-6	NA	TGTGCCAGCAGTGAACGGCAGGGCTCCTCACCCCTCCACTTT	CASSERQGSSPLHF
TRBV28	NA	TRBJ1-3	once	TGTGCCAGCAGTTTATTGGCAGACTCTGGAAACACCATATATTTT	CASSLLADSGNTIYF
TRBV27	NA	TRBJ2-5	NA	TGTGCCAGCAGTTTATCGTCGGGAGTGGCTGCAGGGACCCAGTACTTC	CASSLSSGVAAGTQYF
TRBV5-5	TRBD1	TRBJ1-5	NA	TGTGCCAGCAGCACGCGGCCACAGGGGGGCGGCAATCAGCCCCAGCATTTT	CASSTRPQGGGNQPQHF
TRBV6-1	TRBD1	TRBJ2-2	NA	TGTGCCAGCAGTGAACACGGGCAGGGGGCAAACACCGGGGAGCTGTTTTTT	CASSEHGQGANTGELFF
TRBV4-1	TRBD2	TRBJ2-1	NA	TGCGCCAGCAGCCAAGATAGGATCGGGCTAGCGGGGGCCAATGAGCAGTTCTTC	CASSQDRIGLAGANEQFF
TRBV4-1	TRBD1	TRBJ1-1	NA	TGCGCCAGCAGCCAAGATCGGACAGGGGGGAACACTGAAGCTTTCTTT	CASSQDRTGGNTEAFF
TRBV7-6	TRBD1	TRBJ2-7	NA	TGTGCCAGCAGCGCAGAACCGGGACAGGGTAACTACGAGCAGTACTTC	CASSAEPGQGNYEQYF
TRBV6-5	TRBD1	TRBJ1-2	few	TGTGCCAGCTCGCGGGGGGACAGACGTTATGGCTACACCTTC	CASSRGDRRYGYTF
TRBV5-1	NA	TRBJ2-2	NA	TGCGCCAGCAGCGTCCAACCAGGTGCGAACACCGGGGAGCTGTTTTTT	CASSVQPGANTGELFF
TRBV19	TRBD1	TRBJ1-1	NA	TGTGCCAGTAGACCCACCCAGGGGGTTATGGCTGAAGCTTTCTTT	CASRPTQGVMAEAFF
TRBV11-3	NA	TRBJ1-3	once	TGTGCCAGCAGCCTACGCGAGGGGGCTGGAAACACCATATATTTT	CASSLREGAGNTIYF
TRBV9	TRBD1	TRBJ1-2	once	TGTGCCAGCAGCGTAGAAGGGGGCGAGGGCTATGGCTACACCTTC	CASSVEGGEGYGYTF
TRBV19	NA	TRBJ1-5	NA	TGTGCCAGTAGTCCTGGGACTTATAGCAATCAGCCCCAGCATTTT	CASSPGTYSNQPQHF
TRBV19	NA	TRBJ1-2	NA	TGTGCCAGTAGTAACGCGGACAGTAACTATGGCTACACCTTC	CASSNADSNYGYTF
TRBV28	TRBD1	TRBJ1-1	NA	TGTGCCAGCAGTTTAAGGGACAGAATGAACACTGAAGCTTTCTTT	CASSLRDRMNTEAFF
TRBV7-9	TRBD2	TRBJ2-5	once	TGTGCCAGCAGCCCGAGACTAGCGGGGGAAGAGACCCAGTACTTC	CASSPRLAGEETQYF
TRBV2	NA	TRBJ2-1	NA	TGTGCCAGCACTAGGCTAGCTTCCTTACCCTACAATGAGCAGTTCTTC	CASTRLASLPYNEQFF
TRBV5-1	TRBD1	TRBJ2-3	NA	TGCGCCAGCAGCTCGGGACAGGGTAGAGATACGCAGTATTTT	CASSSGQGRDTQYF
TRBV7-2	TRBD1	TRBJ2-7	once	TGTGCCAGCAGCTTAGGAGACAGGGGGCTCCACGAGCAGTACTTC	CASSLGDRGLHEQYF
TRBV5-8	NA	TRBJ1-3	NA	TGTGCCAGCAGCTTGGACAGACGCCACTCTGGAAACACCATATATTTT	CASSLDRRHSGNTIYF
TRBV6-5	TRBD1	TRBJ1-5	NA	TGTGCCAGCAGCCGGGGACAGGGGAATCAGCCCCAGCATTTT	CASSRGQGNQPQHF
TRBV18	TRBD1	TRBJ1-1	NA	TGTGCCAGCTCACCGACAGGGGGACCGGAGGTCACTGAAGCTTTCTTT	CASSPTGGPEVTEAFF
TRBV27	TRBD1	TRBJ1-4	NA	TGTGCCAGCAGAGGGACAGTTCCGTCCGAAAAACTGTTTTTT	CASRGTVPSEKLFF
TRBV3-1/TRBV3-2	NA	TRBJ2-5	few	TGTGCCAGCACCGAAGGGGATGAGGCGACCCAGTACTTC	CASTEGDEATQYF
TRBV19	NA	TRBJ1-6	NA	TGTGCCAGCCGGGGGGAGAGCTCCTATAATTCACCCCTCCACTTT	CASRGESSYNSPLHF
TRBV20-1	NA	TRBJ2-3	NA	TGCAGTGCTAGTGTCACTGGCACAGATACGCAGTATTTT	CSASVTGTDTQYF
TRBV5-1	NA	TRBJ1-3	NA	TGCGCCAGCAGCCTAGAGACAGGCTCTGGAAACACCATATATTTT	CASSLETGSGNTIYF